This TCR beta chain stems from a study of vaccination and CD4 T cells after COVID-19. CDR3 length equals 14 residues. Germline V CDR1 and CDR2: WNHNN, SYGVQD (reference sequence). The ends were cut back, 7 bases at V and 6 bases at J, with 19 bases in the middle. Sequenced with the Oncomine TCR Beta short-read assay was DNA taken from cultured CD4+ T cells. TCRdb reprocessed the PCR reads via MiXCR and lists one record per CDR3 protein. This sample has 9,500 to 15,000 distinct CDR3 sequences, with about 57% found just once. The treatment was: 10-day PBMC culture with coronavirus spike peptide pools or control peptides (ViraFEST assay). Note on this clonotype: What it recognizes is unknown.

V gene TRBV10-1 combines with J gene TRBJ2-7, with D unresolved. The clonotype comes from a human donor who had recovered from COVID-19. Sequenced sample: CD4+ T cells from blood, cultured in vitro. This chain's CDR3 is CASTPLSFCSEQYF. The CDR3 nucleotides are TGCGCCAGCACCCCACTTTCCTTTTGTAGCGAGCAGTACTTC.